The 27 T cell receptor beta chains in this list originate from one sample, sequenced in a study of neurological immune-mediated disorders (dated by TCRdb to about 2019). Library preparation used 5' RACE. Instrument used: Illumina HiSeq 2500. TCRdb reprocessed the public reads (quality trimming at Q25 with fastp, clone calling with MiXCR) and kept in-frame beta chains. Duplicate CDR3 protein sequences are folded into a single record with the most common DNA and genes. In this sample the table shows roughly 70,000 distinct CDR3 sequences, roughly 4.4% of which occur a single time. Roughly 2% of the sample comes from the top ten. Sequenced input: PBMCs. The receptor source for this set is a woman in her 70s with multiple sclerosis.

With respect to this clonotype: A much larger clone differs from this one at a single base, so this may be a read error. The chain uses TRBV20-1 and TRBJ1-6, with D perhaps TRBD1 (6 bases). The germline V gene has CDR1 DFQATT and CDR2 SNEGSKA (reference sequence). The CDR3 consists of 14 residues. CDR3 in DNA: TGCAGTGCTAGTGGGGGACACAATAATTCACCCCTCAACTTT. It codes for CSASGGHNNSPLNF.

This clonotype was seen many times. The gene calls are TRBV15 and TRBJ1-4, with D possibly being TRBD1 (6 bases). The length of the CDR3 is 13 residues. CDR1 is LNHNV, CDR2 YYDKDF, per germline (reference sequence). V was shortened by 7 bases and J by 8 bases, with 14 bases between the two germline ends. CDR3 protein: CATTPGEREKLFF. Here the CDR3 DNA reads TGTGCCACCACCCCAGGGGAGAGAGAAAAACTGTTTTTT.

This chain uses TRBV5-6 with TRBJ1-5, with TRBD1 matching 7 bases. Germline CDR1 and CDR2: SGHDT and YYEEEE. With 5 bases clipped from V and 1 base from J, the junction kept 6 bases outside the gene matches. The CDR3 runs 15 residues. The CDR3 is CASSRKGASNQPQHF. CDR3 bases: TGTGCCAGCAGTCGAAAGGGGGCGAGCAATCAGCCCCAGCATTTT.

This clonotype was observed at least ten times. DNA of the CDR3: TGCAGCGTTCCTGGGGGTGGCACAGATACGCAGTATTTT. It specifies CSVPGGGTDTQYF. The chain is built from TRBV29-1 and TRBJ2-3; tentatively, D is TRBD1 or TRBD2 (5 bases each). Germline V gives CDR1 SQVTM, CDR2 ANQGSEA. V was shortened by 5 bases and J by 1 base, with 10 bases between the two germline ends. There are 13 residues in the CDR3.

The rearrangement uses TRBV5-1 and TRBJ2-5; D is possibly TRBD2 (5 bases). The CDR3 has 14 amino acids. The germline V and J ends were trimmed by 0 bases and 5 bases, with 11 bases remaining between them. Germline loops: CDR1 SGHRS, CDR2 YFSETQ. The CDR3 bases are TGCGCCAGCAGCTTGGATCTAGCCATGGAGACCCAGTACTTC. As protein: CASSLDLAMETQYF.

This clonotype was recorded many times. This chain uses TRBV2 with TRBJ1-5; perhaps TRBD1 as D (6 bases). V was clipped by 4 bases and J by 0 bases, with 10 bases between them. Germline V lookup: CDR1 SNHLY, CDR2 FYNNEI. This CDR3 is 15 amino acids long. DNA for the CDR3: TGTGCCAGCAGTGGAGGGGGGCTTAGCAATCAGCCCCAGCATTTT. Translation: CASSGGGLSNQPQHF.

This clonotype has just a few counts. At one end the junction does not follow the germline gene, possibly because of a read error. The chain is built from TRBV7-7 and TRBJ1-1, with TRBD1 identical over 7 bases. Germline V gene sequence: CDR1 SSHAT, CDR2 FNYEAQ (reference sequence). This CDR3 is 15 amino acids long. The CDR3 here is CASSPMTGRVTEAFF. Here the CDR3 DNA reads TGTGCTAGCAGCCCTATGACAGGGAGGGTCACTGAAGCTTTCTTT.

The chain uses TRBV18 and TRBJ1-2; D is undetermined. The V end lost 3 bases, the J end lost 2 bases, and 7 bases lay between the germline ends. The V gene's germline CDR1 is KGHSH and CDR2 LQKENI. The CDR3 runs 13 residues. The CDR3 loop is CASSPERNYGYTF. Written as DNA, the CDR3 is TGTGCCAGCTCACCTGAGAGGAACTATGGCTACACCTTC.

This clonotype was seen repeatedly, ten times or more. The genes are TRBV3-1 and TRBJ1-2; D is perhaps TRBD1 (6 bases). CDR3 length equals 13 residues. Between the trimmed V and J ends, which lost 2 bases and 7 bases, there was a span of 11 bases. Looked up from germline, CDR1 is LGHDT and CDR2 is YNNKEL (reference sequence). The CDR3 DNA reads as TGTGCCAGCAGCCAAAGGACAGTGTCTGGCTACACCTTC. It codes for CASSQRTVSGYTF.

This clonotype was seen repeatedly, ten times or more. The CDR3 sequence is CASQGKGTTQYF. CDR3 bases: TGCGCCAGCCAGGGAAAGGGGACGACCCAGTACTTC. This chain links TRBV10-2 with TRBJ2-5, with D perhaps TRBD1 or TRBD2 (5 bases each). Trimming removed 8 bases from V and 7 bases from J, with 14 bases in between. This CDR3 is built from 12 residues. Germline-derived CDR1 and CDR2 are WSHSY and SAAADI.

This clonotype was seen ten or more times. The chain recombines TRBV5-1 with TRBJ1-4; TRBD1 aligns across 7 bases. Losses at the gene ends were 2 bases for V and 10 bases for J; bases not matched to a gene: 5. The germline gives CDR1 SGHRS, CDR2 YFSETQ. This CDR3 has 13 amino acids. CDR3 nucleotides: TGCGCCAGCAGCTTTGACAGGGAAGCAAAACTGTTTTTT. Protein: CASSFDREAKLFF.

This clonotype was picked up many times. The CDR3 DNA reads as TGTGCCAGCAGCTTGCGGACTAGCGGGCGGGATGAGCAGTTCTTC. It is translated as CASSLRTSGRDEQFF. The chain has TRBV11-2 and TRBJ2-1, with 11 nucleotides matching TRBD2. V was clipped by 3 bases and J by 8 bases; unmatched bases: 6. Germline loops: CDR1 SGHAT, CDR2 FQNNGV. The CDR3 totals 15 residues.

The rearrangement joins TRBV7-2 to TRBJ2-5; a weak D match, TRBD2 (5 bases). The CDR3 has 15 residues. Per germline, CDR1 SGHTA and CDR2 FQGNSA. The ends were cut back, 2 bases at V and 5 bases at J, with 15 bases in the middle. The CDR3 protein is CASSLPGGSRETQYF. The CDR3 bases are TGTGCCAGCAGCTTACCCGGCGGGTCCCGGGAGACCCAGTACTTC.

This chain joins TRBV6-5 and TRBJ2-1; 9 bases align to TRBD2. This CDR3 is built from 17 residues. Germline V gene lookup returns CDR1 MNHEY and CDR2 SVGAGI. V lost 4 bases to trimming and J lost 5 bases; unmatched junction nucleotides: 12. CDR3: CASSFSRGLAGNNEQFF. The DNA of the CDR3 is TGTGCCAGCAGTTTCTCCCGAGGGCTAGCGGGAAACAATGAGCAGTTCTTC.

CDR3 protein: CASRAGTWNEQFF. As DNA, the CDR3 is TGCGCCAGCAGGGCGGGTACATGGAATGAGCAGTTCTTC. The genes are TRBV5-1 and TRBJ2-1, with D maybe TRBD2 (5 bases). In germline, CDR1 is SGHRS, CDR2 YFSETQ. V was trimmed by 5 bases and J by 7 bases, leaving 13 bases between them. The length of the CDR3 is 13 residues.

The chain carries TRBV5-1 and TRBJ2-7; 11 bases align to TRBD2. Germline loops: CDR1 SGHRS, CDR2 YFSETQ. V shed 4 bases and J 6 bases; nucleotides not matched to a gene: 3. The CDR3 loop spans 13 amino acids. The CDR3 coding sequence is TGCGCCAGCAGCATCGGGACTAGCGGCGAGCAGTACTTC. This encodes CASSIGTSGEQYF.

This clonotype was seen at least ten times. The CDR3 region is CASKKGAASSGNTIYF. CDR3 nucleotides: TGTGCCAGCAAAAAAGGGGCGGCAAGCTCTGGAAACACCATATATTTT. J is TRBJ1-3 and V is TRBV7-6; a weak D match, TRBD1 (5 bases). The germline CDR1 and CDR2 sequences are SGHVS and FNYEAQ. CDR3 length: 16 amino acids. V was pared by 7 bases and J by 0 bases, with 16 bases between. Full variable domain (remainder filled in from reference TRBV7-6 and TRBJ1-3): GAGVSQSPRYKVTKRGQDVALRCDPISGHVSLYWYRQALGQGPEFLTYFNYEAQQDKSGLPNDRFSAERPEGSISTLTIQRTEQRDSAMYRCASKKGAASSGNTIYFGEGSWLTVV.

This clonotype was counted ten times or more. The chain has TRBV5-1 and TRBJ1-4; the D gene is possibly TRBD1 (6 bases). From germline, CDR1 is SGHRS and CDR2 YFSETQ. This CDR3 spans 15 amino acids. V shed 4 bases and J shed 0 bases, with 10 bases lying between them. The CDR3 sequence is CASSVDSATNEKLFF. DNA of the CDR3: TGCGCCAGCAGCGTGGACAGTGCAACTAATGAAAAACTGTTTTTT. Supplemented by reference TRBV5-1 and TRBJ1-4, the full variable domain reads KAGVTQTPRYLIKTRGQQVTLSCSPISGHRSVSWYQQTPGQGLQFLFEYFSETQRNKGNFPGRFSGRQFSNSRSEMNVSTLELGDSALYLCASSVDSATNEKLFFGSGTQLSVL.

In its sample, this clonotype was seen many times. The chain carries TRBV20-1 and TRBJ2-1, with TRBD2 matching over 9 bases. Trimming removed 5 bases from V and 2 bases from J; junction bases left unmatched: 7. The CDR3 sequence is 15 residues long. Germline lookup yields CDR1 DFQATT and CDR2 SNEGSKA (reference sequence). The CDR3 nucleotides read TGCAGTGCTCGGTTAAGCGGGAGGACCTACAATGAGCAGTTCTTC. Amino acids: CSARLSGRTYNEQFF.

This rearrangement joins TRBV12-3 or TRBV12-4 to TRBJ2-3; either TRBD1 or TRBD2 may fit D (7 bases each). Trimming shortened V by 4 bases and J by 4 bases, and 24 bases separated the two germline ends. This CDR3 region has 18 residues. CDR3 loop: CASSSSEGASGPADTQYF. CDR3 nucleotides: TGTGCCAGCAGTTCCTCCGAGGGGGCTAGCGGCCCTGCAGATACGCAGTATTTT.

Many counts were recorded for this clonotype. V and J are TRBV6-5 and TRBJ2-3; D gene uncertain. Between the trimmed V and J ends, which lost 6 bases and 8 bases, there was a span of 15 bases. The CDR3 has 13 amino acids. Germline V gene lookup returns CDR1 MNHEY and CDR2 SVGAGI. Written as DNA, the CDR3 is TGTGCCAGCAGCGGGCCTAACGGCGGTACGCAGTATTTT. Amino acid sequence: CASSGPNGGTQYF.

This clonotype has ten or more counts. The CDR3 here is CASSPPSPGMGEQYF. CDR3 bases: TGTGCCAGCTCACCACCGAGCCCCGGGATGGGGGAGCAGTACTTC. This chain connects TRBV18 to TRBJ2-7, with D possibly matching TRBD2 (5 bases). Germline values: CDR1 KGHSH, CDR2 LQKENI. This CDR3 has 15 residues. V was clipped by 0 bases and J by 7 bases, with 16 bases between them.

The sample holds many counts of this clonotype. The rearrangement links TRBV6-2 or TRBV6-3 to TRBJ2-1; 9 bases fit TRBD2. Germline V gene lookup returns CDR1 MNHEY and CDR2 SVGEGT. There are 15 residues in the CDR3. J was trimmed by 4 bases and V by 5 bases; bases with no gene match: 6. The CDR3 is CASSILAGAYNEQFF. CDR3 DNA: TGTGCCAGCAGTATACTAGCGGGCGCATACAATGAGCAGTTCTTC.

This chain connects TRBV4-1 to TRBJ1-1, with D hard to call. The CDR3 spans 14 residues. V lost 4 bases, J lost 0 bases, and 9 bases lay in between. CDR1 and CDR2 from the germline V gene are MGHRA and YSYEKL. In DNA, the CDR3 is TGCGCCAGCAGCCCCCGCATATTGAACACTGAAGCTTTCTTT. Amino acid sequence: CASSPRILNTEAFF.

This clonotype was detected a few times. The rearrangement uses TRBV6-2 or TRBV6-3 and TRBJ1-1, with D unresolved. The CDR3 is 13 residues long. Trimming pared 4 bases from V and 1 base from J, leaving 7 bases between. CDR1 is MNHEY and CDR2 is SVGEGT in the germline V gene. CDR3 nucleotide sequence: TGTGCCAGCAGTTGGGAGGCGAACACTGAAGCTTTCTTT. This codes for CASSWEANTEAFF.

Many counts were recorded for this clonotype. This rearrangement joins TRBV27 to TRBJ1-6; D gene unclear. The CDR3 is made up of 14 amino acids. Trimming stripped 2 bases from V and 5 bases from J, with 7 bases between. CDR1 MNHEY and CDR2 SMNVEV come from the germline V gene (reference sequence). CDR3 coding DNA: TGTGCCAGCAGTTTAAGGGAGAATAATTCACCCCTCCACTTT. It translates to CASSLRENNSPLHF.

This clonotype occurred many times. The chain uses TRBV7-9 and TRBJ2-4, with D possibly TRBD2 on 5 matching bases. The CDR3 loop spans 12 amino acids. V was clipped by 3 bases and J by 9 bases, with 9 bases between them. Germline V lookup: CDR1 SEHNR, CDR2 FQNEAQ (reference sequence). The CDR3 here is CASSLTSGIQYF. The DNA of the CDR3 is TGTGCCAGCAGCTTGACAAGCGGCATTCAGTACTTC.